A selection of T cell receptor beta chains follows, all from one sample in a study of sequential checkpoint blockade in melanoma. Here immunoSEQ multiplex PCR was the method, and the copy in TCRdb shows in-frame clones only, minus some. This table holds around 21,000 clones, 75% to 85% found once. Specimen: CD8+ T cells sorted from blood (inferred from file names), collected from a patient given nivolumab and ipilimumab in sequence. The receptors were sampled from a human donor with melanoma. Each CDR3 is given with its conserved first and last residue. Fields, in order: V gene, J gene, CDR3 protein.

V: TRBV5-1
J: TRBJ2-7
CDR3: CASSTDSLSSYEQYF

V: TRBV11-3
J: TRBJ1-3
CDR3: CASSEDRGPGNTIYF

V: TRBV7-2
J: TRBJ2-7
CDR3: CASSHGTGSYEQYF

V: TRBV2
J: TRBJ1-1
CDR3: CASSGTGSPMNTEAFF

V: TRBV7-3
J: TRBJ2-7
CDR3: CASSPPDGAVHEQYF

V: TRBV27
J: TRBJ2-6
CDR3: CASSHRTVSGANVLTF

V: TRBV19
J: TRBJ2-1
CDR3: CASEGGPDNEQFF

V: TRBV6-4
J: TRBJ2-7
CDR3: CASSEQGESYEQYF

V: TRBV5-1
J: TRBJ2-7
CDR3: CASSTLRQGGYEQYF

V: TRBV6-5
J: TRBJ2-1
CDR3: CASRYGTSSYNEQFF

V: TRBV28
J: TRBJ1-5
CDR3: CASSSIGSGQPQHF

V: TRBV16
J: TRBJ1-1
CDR3: CASSPRGQGATEAFF

V: TRBV13
J: TRBJ2-5
CDR3: CASSSQGESQETQYF

V: TRBV4-3
J: TRBJ2-6
CDR3: CASSQELLADNTGANVLTF

V: TRBV10-3
J: TRBJ2-7
CDR3: CAISPTGNEQYF

V: TRBV10-1
J: TRBJ2-2
CDR3: CASSDWDTNTGELFF

V: TRBV10-3
J: TRBJ1-2
CDR3: CAISGGPPSDGYTF

V: TRBV9
J: TRBJ2-7
CDR3: CASSVDTGETYEQYF

V: TRBV19
J: TRBJ2-7
CDR3: CASSYAGTGTYEQYF

V: TRBV4-3
J: TRBJ2-3
CDR3: CASSQESGGVSTQYF

V: TRBV7-9
J: TRBJ2-7
CDR3: CASSPLQASGRTYEQYF

V: TRBV11-2
J: TRBJ2-3
CDR3: CASSLAPRLGTDTQYF

V: TRBV2
J: TRBJ2-7
CDR3: CASSEQAFAEQYF

V: TRBV6-1
J: TRBJ1-1
CDR3: CASSDERVYTEAFF

V: TRBV9
J: TRBJ1-1
CDR3: CASSSPISGGVEAAFF

V: TRBV28
J: TRBJ2-5
CDR3: CASSLQGARETQYF

V: TRBV7-8
J: TRBJ2-7
CDR3: CASSLANRGHEQYF

V: TRBV11-2
J: TRBJ2-5
CDR3: CASSTQGKETQYF

V: TRBV19
J: TRBJ1-3
CDR3: CASSIDISGNTIYF

V: TRBV11-3
J: TRBJ2-1
CDR3: CASSGGGLSSYNEQFF

V: TRBV28
J: TRBJ2-5
CDR3: CASSLDGFRTGIGEQYF

V: TRBV19
J: TRBJ2-1
CDR3: CASSPGTGALNEQFF

V: TRBV13
J: TRBJ2-1
CDR3: CASSPRRDLDNEQFF